The 10 T cell receptor beta chains below were found in one sample sequenced in a study of human T cells and chemical hapten exposure. MiXCR was run by TCRdb on the RACE reads, yielding one entry per CDR3 protein. The sample lists approximately 82,000 distinct CDR3 sequences; roughly a tenth were seen once. Time point denoted: patch test 1, 2 weeks after DPC sensitization. Indicated treatment: therapeutic diphenylcyclopropenone sensitization with weekly scalp DPC. The material was whole blood, obtained in connection with sensitization to the hapten diphenylcyclopropenone (DPC). These receptors were obtained from a man between 35 and 55 years old with alopecia areata. Some clones in this sample may be carry-over from other donors' samples.

The chain couples TRBV9 to TRBJ2-2; TRBD2 might be the D (5 bases). The ends were cut back, 3 bases at V and 5 bases at J, with 23 bases in the middle. The CDR3 loop spans 18 amino acids. In germline, CDR1 is SGDLS, CDR2 YYNGEE. CDR3 nucleotide sequence: TGTGCCAGCAGCGACTCCCAGGCGAGCAGCCGAGGGACCGGGGAGCTGTTTTTT. It codes for CASSDSQASSRGTGELFF.

The V and J genes are TRBV9 and TRBJ2-5; the match to TRBD1 covers 9 bases. The J segment lost 5 bases and the V segment lost 4 bases, leaving 9 bases of the junction unmatched. The germline V gene encodes CDR1 SGDLS and CDR2 YYNGEE. The CDR3 runs 15 residues. The CDR3 nucleotides are TGTGCCAGCAGCTTCAGCTCGGACAGGGGTGAGACCCAGTACTTC. Translation: CASSFSSDRGETQYF.

This clonotype was counted only a few times. The genes are TRBV6-2 or TRBV6-3 and TRBJ2-1; 8 bases match TRBD2. Germline CDR1 and CDR2: MNHEY and SVGEGT. CDR3 length: 15 amino acids. The V and J ends lost 5 bases and 6 bases, in that order; junction bases with no gene match: 9. The CDR3 nucleotides are TGTGCCAGCAGTCCCTCCCGGGGGGGCGGCAATGAGCAGTTCTTC. Its translation: CASSPSRGGGNEQFF.

The chain recombines TRBV21-1 with TRBJ1-1; no check of the table's D call, TRBD1, against the DNA was made. TRBV21-1 corresponds to a pseudogene. The CDR3 sequence is 16 residues long. CDR3 residues: CASTLRTGPVGTEAFF. The CDR3 DNA reads as TGTGCCAGCACCTTGCGGACAGGGCCCGTGGGGACTGAAGCTTTCTTT.

This clonotype has more than one count but fewer than ten. The gene calls are TRBV9 and TRBJ1-2, with 9 bases aligning to TRBD1. Losses at the gene ends were 0 bases for V and 8 bases for J; bases not matched to a gene: 17. The CDR3 has 18 residues. The germline CDR1 and CDR2 sequences are SGDLS and YYNGEE. The DNA of the CDR3 is TGTGCCAGCAGCGTAGTCCCCTCAAACAGGGGGCGGTTGGAGGGCTACACCTTC. Its translation is CASSVVPSNRGRLEGYTF.

This clonotype was counted between two and nine times. The rearrangement links TRBV4-1 to TRBJ1-5, with 8 nucleotides matching TRBD1. With 2 bases clipped from V and 7 bases from J, the junction kept 4 bases outside the gene matches. Germline V gives CDR1 MGHRA, CDR2 YSYEKL. The length of the CDR3 is 14 residues. CDR3 amino acids: CASSQTSGGQPQHF. In DNA form, the CDR3 reads TGCGCCAGCAGCCAAACGTCAGGGGGCCAGCCCCAGCATTTT.

This clonotype was detected many times. This sequence joins TRBV6-2 or TRBV6-3 and TRBJ2-1, with TRBD2 matching 11 bases. The trim removed 8 bases at V and 5 bases at J, leaving 2 bases unmatched. There are 13 residues in the CDR3. CDR1 and CDR2 from the germline V gene are MNHEY and SVGEGT. The CDR3 loop reads CASGGLADNEQFF. CDR3 nucleotides: TGTGCCAGCGGGGGACTAGCGGACAATGAGCAGTTCTTC.

This clonotype was counted a few times. The chain has TRBV29-1 and TRBJ1-2, with TRBD1 matching 9 bases. The CDR3 totals 13 residues. The V segment lost 1 base and the J segment 4 bases; nucleotides outside the gene matches: 1. Germline V gene data show CDR1 as SQVTM and CDR2 as ANQGSEA. The CDR3 DNA reads TGCAGCGTTGAAGGACAGGGGGTCTATGGCTACACCTTC. This translates into CSVEGQGVYGYTF.

This clonotype was seen many times. The chain joins TRBV27 to TRBJ1-6; unclear D gene. The germline CDR1 and CDR2 sequences are MNHEY and SMNVEV (reference sequence). Trimming pared 4 bases from V and 3 bases from J, leaving 4 bases between. There are 13 residues in the CDR3. CDR3 coding DNA: TGTGCCAGCAGTTCCTACTATAATTCACCCCTCCACTTT. It yields the protein CASSSYYNSPLHF.

This clonotype was seen only a few times. The chain employs TRBV24-1 and TRBJ2-5; TRBD2 agrees at 11 bases. Per germline, CDR1 KGHDR and CDR2 SFDVKD. The CDR3 spans 18 residues. With 4 bases clipped from V and 0 bases from J, the junction kept 9 bases outside the gene matches. The CDR3 is CATSDRMIAGGHQETQYF. In DNA form, the CDR3 reads TGTGCCACCAGTGACCGAATGATAGCGGGAGGGCACCAAGAGACCCAGTACTTC.